These 27 T cell receptor beta chains were all obtained from the same sample, sequenced in a study of T cell changes during pregnancy in multiple sclerosis. Sequenced by immunoSEQ multiplex PCR; TCRdb stores in-frame clones only, minus some. The profile shows about 68,000 clones, 75% to 95% of them singletons. The specimen comprised peripheral blood, sampled in the third trimester of pregnancy. The source of these receptors is a female donor with multiple sclerosis, enrolled in a pregnancy study.

The V call is TRBV30, the J call TRBJ2-7; D is uncertain. This CDR3 is 11 amino acids long. Germline CDR1 is GTSNPN and CDR2 is SVGIG (reference sequence). V was shortened by 3 bases and J by 4 bases, with 7 bases between the two germline ends. CDR3 amino acids: CAWSRNYEQYF. DNA for the CDR3: TGTGCCTGGAGCAGGAATTACGAGCAGTACTTC.

The J gene is TRBJ2-7, the V gene TRBV11-2, with D perhaps matching TRBD1 (6 bases). This CDR3 region has 13 residues. Per the germline V gene, CDR1 is SGHAT and CDR2 is FQNNGV. Trimming shortened V by 5 bases and J by 2 bases, and 10 bases separated the two germline ends. CDR3 DNA: TGTGCCAGCAGCCCCGGGACAACCTACGAGCAGTACTTC. Its protein product is CASSPGTTYEQYF.

J is TRBJ2-1 and V is TRBV7-2; no definite D call. The CDR3 covers 15 residues. With 1 base removed from V and 3 bases from J, the gap between germline ends came to 10 bases. From germline, CDR1 is SGHTA and CDR2 FQGNSA. For the CDR3, the DNA is TGTGCCAGCAGCTTAGGATCCGCGAGCTACAATGAGCAGTTCTTC. Residues: CASSLGSASYNEQFF.

The chain joins TRBV9 to TRBJ2-1; TRBD1 matches at 10 bases. The V gene end was trimmed by 3 bases and the J gene end by 4 bases; junction bases not matched to a gene: 4. CDR1 and CDR2 (germline): SGDLS, YYNGEE. The CDR3 runs to 15 residues. The CDR3 region has the DNA TGTGCCAGCAGCGGGGCGGGACAGGGGTACAATGAGCAGTTCTTC. Its translation: CASSGAGQGYNEQFF.

The rearrangement links TRBV18 to TRBJ1-3; tentatively, D is TRBD1 (5 bases). With 4 bases removed from V and 1 base from J, the gap between germline ends came to 11 bases. The CDR3 runs 15 residues. The V gene's germline CDR1 is KGHSH and CDR2 LQKENI. CDR3 protein: CASSLAGLSGNTIYF. The CDR3, as DNA: TGTGCCAGCTCACTGGCGGGGCTATCTGGAAACACCATATATTTT.

In its sample, this clone was seen once. The rearrangement links TRBV18 to TRBJ1-4, with D uncertain. The CDR3 consists of 15 residues. CDR1 and CDR2 (germline): KGHSH, LQKENI. The V end lost 2 bases, the J end lost 4 bases, and 11 bases lay between the germline ends. This CDR3 reads CASSPFDGDNEKLFF. The CDR3 DNA sequence: TGTGCCAGCTCACCATTCGACGGGGATAATGAAAAACTGTTTTTT.

V and J are TRBV2 and TRBJ1-3; a possible D gene is TRBD1 (6 bases). V lost 3 bases, J lost 0 bases, and 9 bases lay in between. The CDR3 spans 15 residues. The germline V gene encodes CDR1 SNHLY and CDR2 FYNNEI. CDR3 loop: CASSEQGNSGNTIYF. The CDR3 DNA follows: TGTGCCAGCAGTGAGCAGGGGAACTCTGGAAACACCATATATTTT.

The gene calls are TRBV30 and TRBJ2-2; D not resolved. Trimming pared 0 bases from V and 4 bases from J, leaving 6 bases between. CDR3 length: 13 residues. The germline V gene has CDR1 GTSNPN and CDR2 SVGIG (reference sequence). DNA of the CDR3: TGTGCCTGGAGTGTAACTCGCACCGGGGAGCTGTTTTTT. This encodes CAWSVTRTGELFF.

The gene calls are TRBV27 and TRBJ2-5, with no clear D. This CDR3 contains 14 residues. V lost 0 bases to trimming and J lost 2 bases, with 7 bases between them. Looked up from germline, CDR1 is MNHEY and CDR2 is SMNVEV (reference sequence). This chain's CDR3 is CASSLSTLQETQYF. The CDR3 region has the DNA TGTGCCAGCAGTTTATCCACCCTACAAGAGACCCAGTACTTC.

The CDR3 spells CASSPPGTGGTDTQYF. The CDR3 region has the DNA TGTGCCAGCTCACCACCCGGGACAGGGGGCACAGATACGCAGTATTTT. The V and J genes are TRBV18 and TRBJ2-3; 10 bases map to TRBD1. CDR1 and CDR2 (germline): KGHSH, LQKENI. This CDR3 is built from 16 residues. V was pared by 0 bases and J by 1 base, with 1 base of the junction left unmatched.

The rearrangement uses TRBV7-6 and TRBJ1-1; D not resolved. The CDR3 is made up of 14 amino acids. The germline V and J ends were trimmed by 1 base and 1 base, with 7 bases remaining between them. From germline, CDR1 is SGHVS and CDR2 FNYEAQ. CDR3 region: CASSLGQWNTEAFF. Written as DNA, the CDR3 is TGTGCCAGCAGCTTAGGGCAGTGGAACACTGAAGCTTTCTTT.

The V and J genes are TRBV27 and TRBJ2-7, with 8 bases that match TRBD2. This CDR3 has 15 residues. CDR1 and CDR2 from the germline V gene are MNHEY and SMNVEV (reference sequence). V trimming: 0 bases; J trimming: 4 bases; junction bases outside the gene matches: 5. The CDR3 loop reads CASSLSTGGVYEQYF. The CDR3 bases are TGTGCCAGCAGTTTATCGACGGGAGGGGTGTACGAGCAGTACTTC.

This clone was seen once. The rearrangement links TRBV11-2 to TRBJ2-1; TRBD2 is a possible D gene (6 bases). Germline-derived CDR1 and CDR2 are SGHAT and FQNNGV. This CDR3 comprises 13 residues. V was trimmed by 6 bases and J by 9 bases, leaving 15 bases between them. CDR3 nucleotide sequence: TGTGCCAGCAGGCATTCAGGAGGGAGTGAGCAGTTCTTC. Translated: CASRHSGGSEQFF.

The chain links TRBV5-5 to TRBJ2-7; D perhaps matches TRBD2 (5 bases). CDR1 is SGHKS and CDR2 is YYEKEE in the germline V gene (reference sequence). Between the trimmed V and J ends, which lost 0 bases and 3 bases, there was a span of 10 bases. CDR3 size: 14 residues. This CDR3 reads CASSLAGDDYEQYF. As DNA, the CDR3 is TGTGCCAGCAGCTTGGCCGGGGATGACTACGAGCAGTACTTC. The whole variable domain, remainder taken from reference TRBV5-5 and TRBJ2-7, is DAGVTQSPTHLIKTRGQQVTLRCSPISGHKSVSWYQQVLGQGPQFIFQYYEKEERGRGNFPDRFSARQFPNYSSELNVNALLLGDSALYLCASSLAGDDYEQYFGPGTRLTVT.

The rearrangement links TRBV6-1 to TRBJ1-6, with D possibly matching TRBD1 (6 bases). Germline CDR1 is MNHNS and CDR2 is SASEGT. The CDR3 is 15 residues long. V was cut by 1 base and J by 10 bases, with 14 bases left in between. CDR3 amino acids: CASSEGRGMGSPLHF. In nucleotides, the CDR3 is TGTGCCAGCAGTGAAGGCAGGGGTATGGGCTCACCCCTCCACTTT.

In its sample, this clone was seen a few times. The chain links TRBV10-3 to TRBJ1-2; 9 bases fit TRBD1. This CDR3 comprises 12 residues. With 6 bases clipped from V and 8 bases from J, the junction kept 4 bases outside the gene matches. Germline V gene lookup returns CDR1 ENHRY and CDR2 SYGVKD. The CDR3, as DNA: TGTGCCATCAGGGGACAGGGAGAGGGCTACACCTTC. It yields the protein CAIRGQGEGYTF.

This chain joins TRBV5-8 and TRBJ2-3, with D unclear. Trimming cost V 2 bases and J 4 bases, with 11 bases left between them. The CDR3 totals 14 residues. Germline loops: CDR1 SGHTS, CDR2 YDEGEE. CDR3 coding DNA: TGTGCCAGCAGCTTCCGACTGAAGTCAGATACGCAGTATTTT. Protein sequence: CASSFRLKSDTQYF. The full variable domain, in which reference TRBV5-8 and TRBJ2-3 provide the parts outside the CDR3, is EAGVTQSPTHLIKTRGQQATLRCSPISGHTSVYWYQQALGLGLQFLLWYDEGEERNRGNFPPRFSGRQFPNYSSELNVNALELEDSALYLCASSFRLKSDTQYFGPGTRLTVL.

This chain links TRBV6-6 with TRBJ1-5; D is unclear. Germline CDR1 MNHNY, CDR2 SVGAGI (reference sequence). CDR3 size: 12 residues. Trimming left V 6 bases short and J 4 bases short, with 7 bases between. The DNA of the CDR3 is TGTGCCAGCAGGGGCTTTAATCAGCCCCAGCATTTT. Amino acids: CASRGFNQPQHF.

V gene TRBV5-5 combines with J gene TRBJ1-5; D is unresolved. V was trimmed by 2 bases and J by 5 bases, leaving 14 bases between them. The V gene's germline CDR1 is SGHKS and CDR2 YYEKEE (reference sequence). The CDR3 is 15 amino acids. CDR3 sequence (DNA): TGTGCCAGCAGCTTTCAAGCGGGGTTCCATCAGCCCCAGCATTTT. Its translation is CASSFQAGFHQPQHF.

This chain joins TRBV13 and TRBJ2-7, with D tentatively TRBD2 (5 bases). Trimming removed 5 bases at V and 4 bases at J, with 15 bases between. CDR3 length: 14 residues. Germline CDR1 reads PRHDT; CDR2 reads FYEKMQ (reference sequence). The CDR3: CASSPTRTSYEQYF. The CDR3, as DNA: TGTGCCAGCAGCCCTACTAGAACTTCATACGAGCAGTACTTC.

This clone showed up just a few times. This chain connects TRBV7-3 to TRBJ1-5, with D uncertain. The CDR3 is made up of 13 amino acids. The V end lost 5 bases, the J end lost 1 base, and 6 bases lay between the germline ends. Germline V lookup: CDR1 SGHTA, CDR2 FQGTGA. The DNA for the CDR3 is TGTGCCAGCAGCCGGGGAAGCAATCAGCCCCAGCATTTT. Its translation: CASSRGSNQPQHF.

This rearrangement joins TRBV29-1 to TRBJ2-1; TRBD1 aligns across 8 bases. Trimming removed 1 base from V and 9 bases from J; junction bases left unmatched: 5. The CDR3 has 13 amino acids. Germline CDR1 and CDR2: SQVTM and ANQGSEA. CDR3 coding DNA: TGCAGCGTTGAAGGGACAGGGCGAAGTGAGCAGTTCTTC. Its protein is CSVEGTGRSEQFF.

This chain joins TRBV14 and TRBJ1-1; no firm D call. Germline V lookup: CDR1 SGHDN, CDR2 FVKESK. This CDR3 comprises 14 residues. V shed 5 bases and J shed 0 bases, with 10 bases lying between them. CDR3 loop: CASSARYMNTEAFF. CDR3 DNA: TGTGCCAGCAGCGCACGATACATGAACACTGAAGCTTTCTTT.

This chain uses TRBV29-1 with TRBJ2-2, with 7 positions matching TRBD1. This CDR3 region has 14 residues. V gave up 4 bases and J gave up 1 base; unmatched junction bases: 3. Germline lookup yields CDR1 SQVTM and CDR2 ANQGSEA. DNA of the CDR3: TGCAGCGTTGCCGGGACAGAGAACACCGGGGAGCTGTTTTTT. Its translation: CSVAGTENTGELFF.

The chain recombines TRBV29-1 with TRBJ2-7, with a possible D match to TRBD2 (5 bases). Deletions cut 0 bases from V and 3 bases from J, with 12 bases between. The CDR3 totals 14 residues. Germline lookup yields CDR1 SQVTM and CDR2 ANQGSEA. CDR3 protein: CSVEDGRSGYEQYF. The CDR3 DNA is TGCAGCGTTGAAGATGGCAGGAGCGGCTACGAGCAGTACTTC.

This clone has only one observation. V usage is TRBV19 and J usage is TRBJ2-5; 9 bases are a match to TRBD2. The CDR3 runs to 16 residues. In germline, CDR1 is LNHDA, CDR2 SQIVND (reference sequence). The V and J ends lost 10 bases and 4 bases, in that order; junction bases with no gene match: 16. The CDR3 DNA reads as TGTGCCACTCCCTCGGCTAGCGGGGTGGGGGGAGAGACCCAGTACTTC. It is translated as CATPSASGVGGETQYF.

The chain combines TRBV4-2 with TRBJ1-2; TRBD1 agrees at 7 bases. Germline V gene sequence: CDR1 LGHNA, CDR2 YNFKEQ. The CDR3 spans 16 residues. With 1 base clipped from V and 2 bases from J, the junction kept 7 bases outside the gene matches. The CDR3 protein is CASSQGVKDRNYGYTF. The CDR3 DNA sequence: TGTGCCAGCAGCCAAGGCGTTAAGGACAGGAACTATGGCTACACCTTC.